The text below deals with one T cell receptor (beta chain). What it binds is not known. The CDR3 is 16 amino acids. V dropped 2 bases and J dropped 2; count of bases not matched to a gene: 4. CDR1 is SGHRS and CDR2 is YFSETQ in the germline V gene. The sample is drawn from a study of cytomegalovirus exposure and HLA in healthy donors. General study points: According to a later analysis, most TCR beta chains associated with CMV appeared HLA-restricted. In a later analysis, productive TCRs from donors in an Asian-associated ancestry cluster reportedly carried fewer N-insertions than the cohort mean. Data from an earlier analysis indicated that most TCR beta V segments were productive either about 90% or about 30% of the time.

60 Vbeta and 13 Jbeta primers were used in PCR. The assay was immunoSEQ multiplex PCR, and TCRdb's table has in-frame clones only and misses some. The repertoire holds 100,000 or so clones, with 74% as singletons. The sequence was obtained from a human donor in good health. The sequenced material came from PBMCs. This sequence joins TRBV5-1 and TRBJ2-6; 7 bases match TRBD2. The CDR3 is CASSFRGEPGANVLTF. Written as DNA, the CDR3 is TGCGCCAGCAGCTTTCGGGGGGAGCCTGGGGCCAACGTCCTGACTTTC.